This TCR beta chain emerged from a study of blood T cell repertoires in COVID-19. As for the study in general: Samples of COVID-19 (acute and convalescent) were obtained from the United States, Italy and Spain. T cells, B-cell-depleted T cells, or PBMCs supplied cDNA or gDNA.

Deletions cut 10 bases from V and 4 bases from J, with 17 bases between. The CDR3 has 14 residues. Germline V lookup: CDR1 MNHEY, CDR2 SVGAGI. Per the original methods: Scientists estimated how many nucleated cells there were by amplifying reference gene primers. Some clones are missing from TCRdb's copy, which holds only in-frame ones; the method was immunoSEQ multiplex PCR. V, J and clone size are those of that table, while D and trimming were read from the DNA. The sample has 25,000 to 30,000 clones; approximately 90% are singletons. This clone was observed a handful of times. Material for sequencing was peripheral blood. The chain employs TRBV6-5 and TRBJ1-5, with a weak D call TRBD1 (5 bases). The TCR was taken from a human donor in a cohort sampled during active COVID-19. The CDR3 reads CATRTGGKNQPQHF. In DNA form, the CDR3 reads TGTGCCACCCGTACCGGGGGTAAGAATCAGCCCCAGCATTTT.